The T cell receptor (beta chain) under discussion was sequenced for a study of blood T cell repertoires in COVID-19. Study as a whole: Sample material is recorded as cDNA or gDNA derived from T cells, B-cell-depleted T cells, or PBMCs.

This CDR3 is built from 15 residues. Germline V gives CDR1 SGHAT, CDR2 FQNNGV. V was shortened by 3 bases and J by 0 bases, with 11 bases between the two germline ends. Some clones are missing from TCRdb's copy, which holds only in-frame ones; the method was immunoSEQ multiplex PCR. Altogether approximately 240,000 clones are present, about four fifths being singletons, with the ten largest covering about 2.1%. The chain combines TRBV11-2 with TRBJ1-1, with D unclear. Material for sequencing was peripheral blood. The clonotype was recovered from a woman aged 60 to 75 with acute or convalescent COVID-19. The CDR3 is CASSFTGGMNTEAFF. The CDR3 coding sequence is TGTGCCAGCAGCTTCACCGGAGGGATGAACACTGAAGCTTTCTTT.